This TCR beta chain is from a study of T cells in Graves' hyperthyroidism and ophthalmopathy. Study-wide points: Most thyroid clonotypes expanded above 0.001 were also detected in blood. In the analysis, a 13 V-J model separated ophthalmopathy from stable hyperthyroidism. The model forecast ophthalmopathy, anticipating it by a median around 6.5 months before onset.

Deletions cut 6 bases from V and 2 bases from J, with 6 bases between. Per germline, CDR1 ENHRY and CDR2 SYGVKD. The CDR3 is 12 amino acids. Amplified regions were TCR beta CDR3 sequences from RNA transcripts. With the HTBI primer set, the TCR CDR3 went through a first round of RT-PCR. TCRdb re-derived calls from the multiplex PCR reads in MiXCR, one entry per CDR3 protein. The repertoire holds 300,000 to 400,000 distinct CDR3 sequences, approximately 15% seen once, with 8% to 13% in the top ten. Those patients with uncontrolled infection, other autoimmune disease, pregnancy or lactation were excluded. This clonotype appeared many times. No antigen is known for it.

Input material: blood. The TCR was taken from a woman between 55 and 75 years old with Graves' hyperthyroidism. The rearrangement joins TRBV10-3 to TRBJ2-3, with no clear D. The CDR3 sequence is CAISVTTDTQYF. The CDR3 bases are TGTGCCATCAGCGTGACCACAGATACGCAGTATTTT.